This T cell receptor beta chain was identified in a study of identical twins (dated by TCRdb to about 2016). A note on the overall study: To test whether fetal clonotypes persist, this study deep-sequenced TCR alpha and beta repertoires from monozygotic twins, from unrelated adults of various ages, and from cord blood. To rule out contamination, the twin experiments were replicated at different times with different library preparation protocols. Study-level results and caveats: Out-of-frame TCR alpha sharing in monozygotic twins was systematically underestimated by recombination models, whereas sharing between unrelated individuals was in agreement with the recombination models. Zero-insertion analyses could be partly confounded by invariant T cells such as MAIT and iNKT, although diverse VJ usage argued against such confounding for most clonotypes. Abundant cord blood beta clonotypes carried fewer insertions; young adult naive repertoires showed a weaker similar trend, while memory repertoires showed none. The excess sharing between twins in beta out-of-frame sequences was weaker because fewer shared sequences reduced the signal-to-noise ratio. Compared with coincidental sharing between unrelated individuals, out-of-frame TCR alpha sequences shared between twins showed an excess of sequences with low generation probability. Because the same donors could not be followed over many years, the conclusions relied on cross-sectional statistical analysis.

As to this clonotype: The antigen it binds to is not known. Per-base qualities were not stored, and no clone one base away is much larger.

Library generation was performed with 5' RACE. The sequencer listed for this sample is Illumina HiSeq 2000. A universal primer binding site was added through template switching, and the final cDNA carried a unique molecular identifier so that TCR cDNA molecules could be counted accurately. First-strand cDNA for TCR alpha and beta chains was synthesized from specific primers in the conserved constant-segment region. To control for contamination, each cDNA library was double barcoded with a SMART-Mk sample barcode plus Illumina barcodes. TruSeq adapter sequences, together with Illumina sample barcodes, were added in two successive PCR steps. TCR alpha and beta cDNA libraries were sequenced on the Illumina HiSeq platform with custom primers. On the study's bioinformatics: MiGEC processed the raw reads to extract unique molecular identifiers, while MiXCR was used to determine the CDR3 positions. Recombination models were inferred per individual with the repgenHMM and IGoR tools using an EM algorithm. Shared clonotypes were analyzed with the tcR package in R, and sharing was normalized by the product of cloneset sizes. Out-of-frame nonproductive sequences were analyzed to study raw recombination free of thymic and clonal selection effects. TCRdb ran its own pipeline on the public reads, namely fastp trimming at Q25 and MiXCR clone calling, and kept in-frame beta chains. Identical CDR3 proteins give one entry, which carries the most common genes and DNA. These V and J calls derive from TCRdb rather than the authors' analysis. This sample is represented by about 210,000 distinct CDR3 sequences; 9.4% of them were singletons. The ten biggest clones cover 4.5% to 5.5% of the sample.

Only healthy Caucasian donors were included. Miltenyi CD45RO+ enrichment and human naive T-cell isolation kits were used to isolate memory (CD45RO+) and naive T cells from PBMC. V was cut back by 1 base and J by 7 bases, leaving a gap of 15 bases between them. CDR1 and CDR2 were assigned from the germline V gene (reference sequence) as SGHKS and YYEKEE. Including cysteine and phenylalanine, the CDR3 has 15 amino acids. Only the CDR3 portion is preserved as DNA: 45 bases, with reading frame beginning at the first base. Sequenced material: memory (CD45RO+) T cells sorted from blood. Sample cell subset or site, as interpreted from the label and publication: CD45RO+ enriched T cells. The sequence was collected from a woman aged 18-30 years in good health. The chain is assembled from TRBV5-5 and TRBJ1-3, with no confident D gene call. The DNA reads TGTGCCAGCAGCTTGTTACCCCGCCAACGGAACACCATATATTTT. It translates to CASSLLPRQRNTIYF.